The entry below describes one T cell receptor (beta chain). The data were taken from a study of blood T cell repertoires in COVID-19. Background on the study: T cells, B-cell-depleted T cells, or PBMCs provided the cDNA or gDNA that served as material.

Germline lookup yields CDR1 SEHNR and CDR2 FQNEAQ (reference sequence). CDR3 length: 14 residues. In the source study's methods: It was from reference gene primer amplification that nucleated cell counts were estimated. Sequencing used immunoSEQ multiplex PCR; TCRdb keeps in-frame clones, though not all of them. Clone size and the V and J calls come from that table; the DNA yielded D and trimming. The sample yields nearly 200,000 clones, 80% to 85% seen once. This TCR came from a human donor in a cohort sampled during active COVID-19. This sequence joins TRBV7-9 and TRBJ2-1, with TRBD1 identical over 9 bases. Sequenced input: peripheral blood. CDR3 DNA sequence: TGTGGTACTGCCCCGGGACAGGGACTTGTTGAGCAGTTCTTC. Amino acid sequence: CGTAPGQGLVEQFF. Filled out from reference TRBV7-9 and TRBJ2-1, the complete variable domain reads DTGVSQNPRHKITKRGQNVTFRCDPISEHNRLYWYRQTLGQGPEFLTYFQNEAQLEKSRLLSDRFSAERPKGSFSTLEIQRTEQGDSAMYLCGTAPGQGLVEQFFGPGTRLTVL.